This T cell receptor beta chain was retrieved from a study of blood T cells in healthy people across ages. A second 7 to 11 cycle PCR used barcoded and J-beta primers. Every sample produced at least 2.5 million CDR3-containing paired-end reads. TCRdb processed the 5' RACE reads anew with MiXCR; each CDR3 protein has one entry. Of about 1.4 million distinct CDR3 sequences detected, 55% to 75% appear once; the ten largest clones hold 6.7%. Findings and caveats of the study: Per million T cells, TCR beta diversity dropped roughly linearly as age increased. TCR beta diversity was tightly associated with the proportion of naive T cells.

The CDR3 spans 14 residues. This clonotype has only a few counts. Its antigen is not identified. This chain joins TRBV12-3 or TRBV12-4 and TRBJ2-4; weak D call: TRBD2 (6 bases). The J call may not be correct, given that the DNA end is closer to TRBJ2-7. The sample was blood. This receptor was taken from a man between 18 and 29 years old in good health. For the CDR3, the DNA is TGTGCCAGCAGTCCCCAGCGGGCCCCCTACGAGCAGTACTTC. Translation gives CASSPQRAPYEQYF.